Shown below are 2 T cell receptor beta chains from a single sample sequenced in a study of Ad26.COV2.S vaccination and SARS-CoV-2 variants. Treatment meaning: roughly 18 received Ad26.COV2.S at low or high dose, single or two shots; 5 received placebo; per-sample allocation not given. At day 63 after the first vaccine or placebo injection, samples were drawn. Here immunoSEQ multiplex PCR was the method, and the copy in TCRdb shows in-frame clones only, minus some. Of around 340,000 clones listed, 88% are singletons. This specimen consisted of peripheral blood, obtained in a trial of Ad26.COV2.S vaccine versus placebo. The receptors shown here come from a person aged 18-65 years who received the Ad26.COV2.S COVID-19 vaccine or a placebo.

V usage is TRBV6-2 or TRBV6-3 and J usage is TRBJ2-7; D unclear. The V gene's germline CDR1 is MNHEY and CDR2 SVGEGT. The CDR3 sequence is 11 residues long. The ends were cut back, 6 bases at V and 4 bases at J, with 7 bases in the middle. The CDR3 DNA is TGTGCCAGCAGCCTCAGGTACGAGCAGTACTTC. It specifies CASSLRYEQYF.

The genes are TRBV12-5 and TRBJ2-7; 7 nucleotides match TRBD1. Germline-derived CDR1 and CDR2 are LGHNT and FRNRAP. The ends lost 5 bases at V and 3 bases at J; junction bases unmatched: 4. The CDR3 length is 13 residues. CDR3 loop: CASGDRDSYEQYF. DNA for the CDR3: TGTGCTAGTGGTGACCGGGACAGCTACGAGCAGTACTTC.